This T cell receptor beta chain stems from a study of cytomegalovirus exposure and HLA in healthy donors. Overall study results and limits: Later analysis demonstrated an association between a missense DCLRE1C variant and TCR beta V- and J-gene trimming. Common viral pathogens seemed to be connected with several of the most significant clusters, according to a later analysis.

CDR3 length: 15 amino acids. The germline gives CDR1 MNHNS, CDR2 SASEGT. Trimming pared 4 bases from V and 7 bases from J, leaving 14 bases between. With 60 Vbeta and 13 Jbeta primers, the PCR was carried out. Sequencing used immunoSEQ multiplex PCR; TCRdb keeps in-frame clones, though not all of them. The sample holds around 110,000 clones, around 81% seen once. Regarding this clone: Its target is unknown.

This clonotype was obtained from a woman between 25 and 40 years old in good health and CMV-seronegative. Sequencing input: PBMCs. The chain employs TRBV6-1 and TRBJ1-6; D is possibly TRBD1 (6 bases). CDR3 amino acids: CASSALTGGNSPLHF. In DNA, the CDR3 is TGTGCCAGCAGTGCCCTGACAGGTGGCAATTCACCCCTCCACTTT.